The 32 T cell receptor beta chains presented below share a single source sample, sequenced in a study of blood T cell repertoires in COVID-19. TCRdb's table, derived via immunoSEQ multiplex PCR, lists solely in-frame clones and lacks some. The table has roughly 140,000 clones, approximately 79% seen once. Sequenced: PBMCs or T cells enriched from blood (not recorded which). Receptor source: a man aged 50-59 years who had recovered from COVID-19.

The rearrangement links TRBV29-1 to TRBJ1-2, with 7 nucleotides matching TRBD1. CDR3 length: 16 amino acids. The V gene's germline CDR1 is SQVTM and CDR2 ANQGSEA. Losses at the gene ends were 4 bases for V and 5 bases for J; bases not matched to a gene: 16. The CDR3 nucleotides are TGCAGCGTTGGGAACGACGGGGACAGAGCTCCATATGGCTACACCTTC. Translating it yields CSVGNDGDRAPYGYTF.

This clone was recorded only once. The CDR3 here is CASSARRTSGTETQYF. CDR3 coding DNA: TGTGCCAGCAGCGCACGAAGGACTAGCGGTACGGAGACCCAGTACTTC. This chain links TRBV9 with TRBJ2-5; TRBD2 matches 10 bases. This CDR3 region has 16 residues. V was clipped by 3 bases and J by 5 bases; unmatched bases: 10. Germline CDR1 is SGDLS and CDR2 is YYNGEE.

This sequence joins TRBV5-1 and TRBJ1-2; D is undetermined. The CDR3 sequence is 19 residues long. V was clipped by 1 base and J by 4 bases, with 26 bases between them. Per germline, CDR1 SGHRS and CDR2 YFSETQ. This CDR3 reads CASSLIGGSTRFLGYGYTF. CDR3 sequence (DNA): TGCGCCAGCAGCTTGATTGGTGGCAGCACCCGGTTTCTAGGCTATGGCTACACCTTC.

V and J are TRBV7-2 and TRBJ2-5; D perhaps matches TRBD1 (5 bases). The CDR3 spans 15 residues. Germline CDR1 reads SGHTA; CDR2 reads FQGNSA. The V end was cut by 6 bases, the J end by 1 base, with 15 bases between. In DNA, the CDR3 is TGTGCCAGCAGTAAACAGGTGTCTATCCAAGAGACCCAGTACTTC. Translation: CASSKQVSIQETQYF.

The chain is built from TRBV5-1 and TRBJ1-2; TRBD1 agrees at 10 bases. Germline trimming cut 2 bases from V and 2 bases from J; bases unmatched to any gene: 3. This CDR3 spans 15 amino acids. Looked up from germline, CDR1 is SGHRS and CDR2 is YFSETQ. The CDR3 region is CASSLGQGDNYGYTF. The CDR3 bases are TGCGCCAGCAGCTTAGGACAGGGGGACAACTATGGCTACACCTTC.

The chain uses TRBV2 and TRBJ1-1, with D possibly being TRBD1 (5 bases). V shed 5 bases and J shed 2 bases, with 9 bases lying between them. The CDR3 has 13 amino acids. The germline V gene encodes CDR1 SNHLY and CDR2 FYNNEI. The CDR3 DNA sequence: TGTGCCAGCAGTTCCGACAGAAACACTGAAGCTTTCTTT. It codes for CASSSDRNTEAFF.

The rearrangement links TRBV9 to TRBJ1-3; 7 nucleotides line up with TRBD1. Trimming took 3 bases from V and 0 from J; bases not matched to a gene: 6. Germline lookup yields CDR1 SGDLS and CDR2 YYNGEE. CDR3 length: 16 residues. The CDR3 DNA is TGTGCCAGCAGCGCCCGGGACAGAAACTCTGGAAACACCATATATTTT. Encoded protein: CASSARDRNSGNTIYF. Full variable domain (missing parts from reference TRBV9 and TRBJ1-3): DSGVTQTPKHLITATGQRVTLRCSPRSGDLSVYWYQQSLDQGLQFLIQYYNGEERAKGNILERFSAQQFPDLHSELNLSSLELGDSALYFCASSARDRNSGNTIYFGEGSWLTVV.

The chain is built from TRBV5-4 and TRBJ2-3; 11 nucleotides align to TRBD2. Germline V gene sequence: CDR1 SGHNT, CDR2 YYREEE (reference sequence). The CDR3 runs 15 residues. Trimming cost V 2 bases and J 7 bases; bases outside gene matches: 6. CDR3 DNA: TGTGCCAGCAGCTTCACTAGCGGGGGTACGAATACGCAGTATTTT. It encodes CASSFTSGGTNTQYF.

V is TRBV6-5 and J is TRBJ1-1; no clear D gene. Germline V CDR1 and CDR2: MNHEY, SVGAGI. The CDR3 loop spans 11 amino acids. The V end was cut by 7 bases, the J end by 1 base, with 4 bases between. In DNA, the CDR3 is TGTGCCAGCAAGAGGAACACTGAAGCTTTCTTT. Its protein product is CASKRNTEAFF.

The sample holds a few counts of this clone. The genes are TRBV5-1 and TRBJ2-3, with 8 positions matching TRBD2. V lost 4 bases, J lost 1 base, and 8 bases stayed unmatched. CDR3 length: 16 residues. CDR1 SGHRS and CDR2 YFSETQ come from the germline V gene. This chain's CDR3 is CASSPPRAGGTDTQYF. CDR3 DNA: TGCGCCAGCAGCCCGCCGCGAGCGGGGGGCACAGATACGCAGTATTTT.

The gene calls are TRBV7-2 and TRBJ2-1; a possible D gene is TRBD2 (7 bases). Germline CDR1 and CDR2: SGHTA and FQGNSA. Trimming took 1 base from V and 3 from J, leaving 13 bases between them. The length of the CDR3 is 16 residues. CDR3 nucleotides: TGTGCCAGCAGCTTAGGGGCGGGGGCGATCTACAATGAGCAGTTCTTC. It is translated as CASSLGAGAIYNEQFF.

In its sample, this clone was seen once. This sequence joins TRBV11-3 and TRBJ2-7; D may be TRBD1 (6 bases). The V gene lost 5 bases and the J gene lost 5 bases, with 16 bases spanning the gap. Germline CDR1 is SGHNT and CDR2 is YENEEA. The CDR3 spans 14 residues. CDR3 nucleotides: TGTGCCAGCAGCCGGACAGCCCCCTGGGACGAGCAGTACTTC. This encodes CASSRTAPWDEQYF.

The J gene is TRBJ1-1, the V gene TRBV5-4; 7 bases agree with TRBD1. J gave up 1 base and V 0 bases, and 3 bases lay outside the gene matches. This CDR3 comprises 15 residues. Germline lookup yields CDR1 SGHNT and CDR2 YYREEE (reference sequence). The CDR3 region has the DNA TGTGCCAGCAGCTTGGCAGGGGGTTGGAACACTGAAGCTTTCTTT. Protein product: CASSLAGGWNTEAFF. The full variable domain, completed using reference TRBV5-4 and TRBJ1-1, is ETGVTQSPTHLIKTRGQQVTLRCSSQSGHNTVSWYQQALGQGPQFIFQYYREEENGRGNFPPRFSGLQFPNYSSELNVNALELDDSALYLCASSLAGGWNTEAFFGQGTRLTVV.

The gene calls are TRBV5-1 and TRBJ1-4; perhaps TRBD1 as D (5 bases). The CDR3 totals 15 residues. V was pared by 1 base and J by 4 bases, with 11 bases between. CDR1 and CDR2 (germline): SGHRS, YFSETQ. The CDR3 coding sequence is TGCGCCAGCAGCTTGACAGGATCGGTTAATGAAAAACTGTTTTTT. Encoded protein: CASSLTGSVNEKLFF. Looking up the rest from reference TRBV5-1 and TRBJ1-4 gives the full variable domain: KAGVTQTPRYLIKTRGQQVTLSCSPISGHRSVSWYQQTPGQGLQFLFEYFSETQRNKGNFPGRFSGRQFSNSRSEMNVSTLELGDSALYLCASSLTGSVNEKLFFGSGTQLSVL.

V and J are TRBV18 and TRBJ2-5, with 8 bases matching TRBD1. The germline V gene has CDR1 KGHSH and CDR2 LQKENI. Trimming cost V 2 bases and J 5 bases; bases outside gene matches: 10. This CDR3 has 16 residues. CDR3 residues: CASSPKKLTGGETQYF. The CDR3, as DNA: TGTGCCAGCTCACCAAAAAAACTTACAGGGGGTGAGACCCAGTACTTC.

The chain employs TRBV9 and TRBJ1-4; D unclear. V lost 4 bases, J lost 0 bases, and 10 bases lay in between. Germline CDR1 SGDLS, CDR2 YYNGEE. There are 15 residues in the CDR3. CDR3 in DNA: TGTGCCAGCAGCCCTTACGACTCAACTAATGAAAAACTGTTTTTT. It yields the protein CASSPYDSTNEKLFF.

This clone appeared a single time. The chain is built from TRBV14 and TRBJ2-3, with 8 nucleotides matching TRBD1. V dropped 2 bases and J dropped 2; count of bases not matched to a gene: 6. The CDR3 length is 16 residues. Germline V gives CDR1 SGHDN, CDR2 FVKESK. The CDR3 loop reads CASSQPGTGLTDTQYF. The CDR3 coding sequence is TGTGCCAGCAGCCAACCTGGGACAGGACTCACAGATACGCAGTATTTT.

This sequence joins TRBV3-1 (or the pseudogene TRBV3-2) and TRBJ1-3; the D gene is possibly TRBD1 (5 bases). Trimming removed 0 bases at V and 2 bases at J, with 8 bases between. The germline V gene has CDR1 LGHDT and CDR2 YNNKEL (reference sequence). The CDR3 totals 15 residues. The CDR3 here is CASSQETGAGNTIYF. The DNA for the CDR3 is TGTGCCAGCAGCCAAGAAACGGGGGCTGGAAACACCATATATTTT.

This clone turned up a few times. The chain combines TRBV18 with TRBJ2-5; D ambiguous. V lost 2 bases, J lost 0 bases, and 10 bases lay in between. CDR3 length: 15 amino acids. The germline CDR1 and CDR2 sequences are KGHSH and LQKENI. The CDR3 loop reads CASSPGQLYQETQYF. CDR3 DNA sequence: TGTGCCAGCTCACCAGGGCAGCTCTACCAAGAGACCCAGTACTTC.

The genes are TRBV11-2 and TRBJ2-2; 9 bases match TRBD1. The length of the CDR3 is 17 residues. Losses at the gene ends were 0 bases for V and 6 bases for J; bases not matched to a gene: 8. Germline CDR1 SGHAT, CDR2 FQNNGV. The CDR3 reads CASSLDPRDRVAGELFF. Written as DNA, the CDR3 is TGTGCCAGCAGCTTAGACCCTCGGGACAGGGTGGCCGGGGAGCTGTTTTTT.

The J gene is TRBJ1-3, the V gene TRBV19; 8 bases match TRBD1. With 5 bases clipped from V and 3 bases from J, the junction kept 9 bases outside the gene matches. The CDR3 is 16 residues long. Germline V gives CDR1 LNHDA, CDR2 SQIVND (reference sequence). CDR3 bases: TGTGCCAGTAGTGCCCCCAGGGGGCGAATTGGAAACACCATATATTTT. Its translation: CASSAPRGRIGNTIYF.

This chain joins TRBV2 and TRBJ2-6; TRBD2 matches at 10 bases. This CDR3 comprises 17 residues. CDR1 SNHLY and CDR2 FYNNEI come from the germline V gene. V shed 8 bases, J shed 3 bases, and the junction held 10 bases outside the gene matches. The CDR3 loop is CASAGKRGGGGANVLTF. CDR3 DNA sequence: TGTGCCAGCGCTGGCAAGCGGGGGGGCGGTGGGGCCAACGTCCTGACTTTC.

This chain links TRBV4-1 with TRBJ1-4; 8 bases match TRBD1. The CDR3 loop spans 16 amino acids. The J segment lost 4 bases and the V segment lost 0 bases, leaving 4 bases of the junction unmatched. The germline CDR1 and CDR2 sequences are MGHRA and YSYEKL. CDR3: CASSQDRGLGNEKLFF. CDR3 bases: TGCGCCAGCAGCCAAGACAGGGGGCTTGGTAATGAAAAACTGTTTTTT.

The chain couples TRBV19 to TRBJ1-1; D gene uncertain. The V end lost 7 bases, the J end lost 0 bases, and 9 bases lay between the germline ends. The CDR3 contains 13 residues. The germline V gene has CDR1 LNHDA and CDR2 SQIVND (reference sequence). The CDR3 DNA sequence: TGTGCCAGTACGATACATATGAACACTGAAGCTTTCTTT. Amino acid sequence: CASTIHMNTEAFF.

The V and J genes are TRBV12-5 and TRBJ2-7; 9 bases map to TRBD1. Germline V lookup: CDR1 LGHNT, CDR2 FRNRAP. The junction had 19 bases not matched to a gene; V was cut back by 0 bases and J by 4 bases. The CDR3 has 20 residues. In DNA form, the CDR3 reads TGTGCTAGTGGTTTGGTACCGGGACAGGGTGTTAACGTCCTCCCTTACGAGCAGTACTTC. As protein: CASGLVPGQGVNVLPYEQYF.

The chain combines TRBV15 with TRBJ1-1; D is unresolved. Germline V gives CDR1 LNHNV, CDR2 YYDKDF (reference sequence). The CDR3 spans 17 residues. The ends were cut back, 0 bases at V and 4 bases at J, with 18 bases in the middle. CDR3: CATSRDKATGSLTEAFF. CDR3 DNA sequence: TGTGCCACCAGCAGAGATAAGGCAACCGGGAGCCTCACTGAAGCTTTCTTT. The complete variable domain, with remaining parts taken from reference TRBV15 and TRBJ1-1, reads DAMVIQNPRYQVTQFGKPVTLSCSQTLNHNVMYWYQQKSSQAPKLLFHYYDKDFNNEADTPDNFQSRRPNTSFCFLDIRSPGLGDTAMYLCATSRDKATGSLTEAFFGQGTRLTVV.

This clone was recorded only once. This chain uses TRBV7-2 with TRBJ1-6, with D uncertain. The CDR3 has 12 residues. In germline, CDR1 is SGHTA, CDR2 FQGNSA. Deletions cut 8 bases from V and 6 bases from J, with 8 bases between. This chain's CDR3 is CASGQLNSPLHF. The DNA for the CDR3 is TGTGCCAGCGGGCAGCTTAATTCACCCCTCCACTTT.

The CDR3 DNA is TGTGCCAGACGTAGACAGGGACGCCAGCCCCAGCATTTT. This translates into CARRRQGRQPQHF. The V and J genes are TRBV11-2 and TRBJ1-5; 7 bases line up with TRBD1. V lost 9 bases to trimming and J lost 7 bases; unmatched junction nucleotides: 9. The CDR3 has 13 residues. CDR1 is SGHAT and CDR2 is FQNNGV in the germline V gene. The variable domain in full, completed from reference TRBV11-2 and TRBJ1-5, reads EAGVAQSPRYKIIEKRQSVAFWCNPISGHATLYWYQQILGQGPKLLIQFQNNGVVDDSQLPKDRFSAERLKGVDSTLKIQPAKLEDSAVYLCARRRQGRQPQHFGDGTRLSIL.

The chain is built from TRBV11-2 and TRBJ2-3, with D uncertain. The CDR3 is made up of 14 amino acids. CDR1 SGHAT and CDR2 FQNNGV come from the germline V gene. The V and J ends lost 1 base and 0 bases respectively, with 5 bases between them. The CDR3 loop is CASSLVTSTDTQYF. CDR3 nucleotide sequence: TGTGCCAGCAGCTTAGTGACTAGCACAGATACGCAGTATTTT.

This clone was seen once. J is TRBJ1-2 and V is TRBV6-5; 12 bases fit TRBD1. There are 14 residues in the CDR3. CDR1 is MNHEY, CDR2 SVGAGI, per germline. Trimming removed 5 bases from V and 7 bases from J; junction bases left unmatched: 5. The CDR3 is CASSRGTGGAGYTF. The CDR3 bases are TGTGCCAGCAGTAGGGGGACAGGGGGCGCTGGCTACACCTTC.

The genes are TRBV30 and TRBJ1-1; 11 bases agree with TRBD1. This CDR3 contains 19 residues. Looked up from germline, CDR1 is GTSNPN and CDR2 is SVGIG (reference sequence). V trimming: 4 bases; J trimming: 1 base; junction bases outside the gene matches: 17. CDR3 sequence: CAWTHRTGGVPFGNTEAFF. Written as DNA, the CDR3 is TGTGCCTGGACCCATCGGACAGGGGGCGTTCCATTTGGGAACACTGAAGCTTTCTTT.

The chain recombines TRBV3-1 (or the pseudogene TRBV3-2) with TRBJ1-1, with D tentatively TRBD1 (6 bases). There are 14 residues in the CDR3. In germline, CDR1 is LGHDT, CDR2 YNNKEL (reference sequence). Trimming pared 6 bases from V and 2 bases from J, leaving 13 bases between. The CDR3 DNA reads as TGTGCCAGCAGACCTACAGGGTTCAACACTGAAGCTTTCTTT. Translating it yields CASRPTGFNTEAFF.